This note documents a single T cell receptor (beta chain) sequence. Its specific antigen is unknown. Base qualities are not provided; no much larger clone lies one nucleotide away. V sheds 7 bases and J sheds 8 bases, leaving 11 bases between their ends. Including cysteine and phenylalanine, the CDR3 has 10 amino acids. Only the CDR3 region is kept as DNA, spanning 30 bases read in frame from base 1. Based on the germline V gene, the CDR1 and CDR2 sequences are SQVTM and ANQGSEA. This sample was taken from a study of CD39 and CD103 CD8 tumor-infiltrating T cells (dated by TCRdb to the late 2010s). In the study overall: The repertoire comparisons shown came from four patients: one with an HPV-positive HNSCC, one with an HPV-negative HNSCC, one with ovarian cancer and one with melanoma. Repertoires of CD8 TIL subsets defined by CD103 and CD39 were compared with peripheral memory CD8 T cells by TCRbeta CDR3 deep sequencing.

No therapy was being received by patients at the time of sample collection, although prior treatments had ranged from chemotherapy, radiotherapy, surgery and immunotherapy to none. Thawed cells were enriched for T lymphocytes with a negative-selection kit, adding EpCAM beads for tumor-infiltrating lymphocytes. CD8+CD4-CD45RA- cells were sorted as memory CD8 T cells irrespective of CCR7 expression. Before analysis, peripheral blood mononuclear cells were isolated on a Ficoll-Paque PLUS gradient and cryopreserved. On a FACSAria II, each population was sorted to 99% purity, and the resulting cell pellets were frozen for TCR sequencing with no culture step. General conclusions and limits of the study: Compared with DN and SP CD8 TILs and with blood memory CD8 T cells, DP CD8 TILs appeared more oligoclonal, with the top 30 clonotypes covering 56-86%. Clonotypes from DP TILs were seldom detected in blood or uninvolved lymph node, while clonotypes from DN TILs overlapped to a large extent with peripheral memory CD8 repertoires.

From around 10,000 to 100,000 sorted cells per subset, genomic DNA was extracted using the DNeasy Blood and Tissue Kit. The immunoSEQ service sequenced and mapped the TCRbeta V-J or V-D-J regions, with each sample reaching coverage above 8.5x. As for the original processing: The analysis included only productive rearrangements exported from the immunoSEQ Analyzer platform, and clonality was assessed using the 500 most abundant clones. The Morisita-Horn similarity index and the Jaccard index were used to quantify repertoire overlap between populations. Morisita-Horn similarity between CD8 T-cell subset TCR repertoires was measured in about 6 cancer patients. Imported from immuneACCESS, the table was reduced by TCRdb to in-frame sequences with V and J called. These copies leave out some clones; in studies compared against another copy, an unresolved V gene accounts for under half, and the cause of the remainder is not known. V, J and clone size derive from that table, while D and trimming were established from the DNA sequence. The table for this sample lists some 4,300 clones; under 80% of them were counted only once. The ten largest clones capture about 12% of the sample.

Input material: CD8+ T cells sorted from blood. The label giving this sample's cell subset or site can be read as: total memory CD8 T cells (CD45RA-CCR7+/-) from blood or uninvolved lymph node. The receptor comes from a human donor with head and neck squamous cell carcinoma. The chain is assembled from TRBV29-1 and TRBJ1-2, and the D gene may be TRBD1, 6 bases matching. At the DNA level, the sequence is TGCAGCGCCCGGACAGACGGCTACACCTTC. Its amino acids are CSARTDGYTF. Reference TRBV29-1 and TRBJ1-2 proteins supply the regions before and after the CDR3; the full variable domain is: SAVISQKPSRDICQRGTSLTIQCQVDSQVTMMFWYRQQPGQSLTLIATANQGSEATYESGFVIDKFPISRPNLTFSTLTVSNMSPEDSSIYLCSARTDGYTFGSGTRLTVV.